This T cell receptor beta chain was sequenced in a study of T cells in Graves' hyperthyroidism and ophthalmopathy. Across the study: At the time of initial diagnosis and before any treatment, peripheral blood was collected.

The germline CDR1 and CDR2 sequences are SGHTA and FQGNSA. There are 13 residues in the CDR3. V lost 6 bases to trimming and J lost 4 bases, with 7 bases between them. Out of roughly 10 ml of fresh peripheral blood came the PBMCs. TCR beta CDR3 regions were amplified from RNA. During a first-round RT-PCR of the TCR CDR3, the HTBI primer set was used. TCRdb re-called the multiplex PCR reads with MiXCR, one entry per CDR3 protein. Here the sample spans fewer than 750,000 distinct CDR3 sequences, 14% to 15% being singletons. Study conclusions and caveats: The model made its ophthalmopathy prediction, and onset followed a median approximately 7 months later. In simple terms, a model built on 13 V-J features told ophthalmopathy apart from stable hyperthyroidism.

The sample holds many counts of this clonotype. Its antigen is not identified. The sample comprised blood. The V gene is TRBV7-2, the J gene TRBJ2-6, with a possible D match to TRBD1 (5 bases). This sequence was found in a woman aged 40 to 49 with Graves' ophthalmopathy. CDR3 coding DNA: TGTGCCAGCAGGTGGGGCGGGGCCAACGTCCTGACTTTC. It codes for CASRWGGANVLTF.